The 30 T cell receptor beta chains below come from one sample, sequenced in a study of shared clonotypes between healthy human individuals. CD45RO-negative cells were positively selected for CCR7, leaving out terminally differentiated effector memory CD45RA+ cells. TCRdb's table, derived via immunoSEQ multiplex PCR, lists solely in-frame clones and lacks some. The table lists about 2.1 million clones, under 95% of them singletons. The sample comprised naive CD8+ T cells from PBMCs. The receptors shown here come from a man between 18 and 35 years old in good health. Some clones in this sample may be carry-over from other donors' samples.

The chain carries TRBV30 and TRBJ1-4, with a weak D call TRBD1 (5 bases). Looked up from germline, CDR1 is GTSNPN and CDR2 is SVGIG (reference sequence). The length of the CDR3 is 14 residues. V was trimmed by 2 bases and J by 8 bases, leaving 15 bases between them. CDR3 sequence reads: CAWSLADGGEKLFF. The CDR3 nucleotides are TGTGCCTGGAGTTTAGCAGACGGGGGGGAAAAACTGTTTTTT. Based on the CDR3 plus reference TRBV30 and TRBJ1-4, the full variable domain is SQTIHQWPATLVQPVGSPLSLECTVEGTSNPNLYWYRQAAGRGLQLLFYSVGIGQISSEVPQNLSASRPQDRQFILSSKKLLLSDSGFYLCAWSLADGGEKLFFGSGTQLSVL.

Turning to this clone: The same CDR3 is also encoded by other DNA sequences in this sample. V usage is TRBV28 and J usage is TRBJ1-5; no definite D call. The CDR3 is 14 amino acids. From germline, CDR1 is MDHEN and CDR2 SYDVKM. V gave up 6 bases and J gave up 0 bases, with 9 bases separating them. This CDR3 is CASSRTDSNQPQHF. The CDR3 bases are TGTGCCAGCAGCCGGACGGATAGCAATCAGCCCCAGCATTTT.

The chain couples TRBV21-1 to TRBJ2-5; TRBD2, the table's D call, was not compared with the DNA. TRBV21-1 is described as a pseudogene. This CDR3 comprises 14 residues. The CDR3 DNA sequence: TGTGCCAGCACCCCCCAGTCGGGACTAGAGACCCAGTACTTC. Translation gives CASTPQSGLETQYF.

The V and J genes are TRBV9 and TRBJ2-1; no definite D call. CDR3 length: 13 residues. The germline gives CDR1 SGDLS, CDR2 YYNGEE. V lost 4 bases, J lost 12 bases, and 17 bases lay in between. CDR3 in amino acids: CASSPPLTVAQFF. In nucleotides, the CDR3 is TGTGCCAGCAGCCCACCCTTAACTGTCGCGCAGTTCTTC.

For this clone: The same CDR3 arises from other DNA sequences in this sample as well. This chain joins TRBV28 and TRBJ2-7; D perhaps matches TRBD2 (6 bases). The V end was cut by 3 bases, the J end by 1 base, with 10 bases between. Germline-derived CDR1 and CDR2 are MDHEN and SYDVKM. CDR3 length equals 14 residues. As DNA, the CDR3 is TGTGCCAGCAGTTTTGCGGGAAGATCCTACGAGCAGTACTTC. Translation: CASSFAGRSYEQYF.

There are a few counts of this clone. The identical CDR3 is also encoded by other nucleotide sequences in the sample. The chain couples TRBV6-4 to TRBJ1-1; D remains unclear. V was shortened by 5 bases and J by 1 base, with 8 bases between the two germline ends. The CDR3 has 13 amino acids. Germline assignment: CDR1 MRHNA and CDR2 SNTAGT. CDR3 protein: CASSLQRNTEAFF. The CDR3, as DNA: TGTGCCAGCAGTTTGCAGAGGAACACTGAAGCTTTCTTT.

The table lists this clone with a count of one. The chain couples TRBV2 to TRBJ1-4, with 8 bases fitting TRBD1. CDR1 is SNHLY and CDR2 is FYNNEI in the germline V gene. The CDR3 is 15 residues long. V shed 4 bases and J 0 bases; nucleotides not matched to a gene: 1. CDR3 bases: TGTGCCAGCAGTGCGGGACAGGCAACTAATGAAAAACTGTTTTTT. Amino acid sequence: CASSAGQATNEKLFF.

The gene calls are TRBV2 and TRBJ2-1; D uncertain. The CDR3 is made up of 14 amino acids. Germline V gene lookup returns CDR1 SNHLY and CDR2 FYNNEI. Trimming removed 7 bases at V and 3 bases at J, with 13 bases between. CDR3 DNA: TGTGCCAGCACCGAAGGCCCTGACTACAATGAGCAGTTCTTC. It is translated as CASTEGPDYNEQFF.

This chain joins TRBV19 and TRBJ2-3; D gene uncertain. The germline V gene encodes CDR1 LNHDA and CDR2 SQIVND (reference sequence). Trimming took 8 bases from V and 0 from J, leaving 6 bases between them. This CDR3 has 12 amino acids. The chain's CDR3 is CASVGSTDTQYF. CDR3 bases: TGTGCCAGTGTGGGTAGCACAGATACGCAGTATTTT.

The V and J genes are TRBV27 and TRBJ1-2; 7 bases match TRBD1. The CDR3 loop spans 14 amino acids. CDR1 MNHEY and CDR2 SMNVEV come from the germline V gene (reference sequence). After removal of 5 bases from V and 5 bases from J, the junction contained 8 bases not matched to a gene. CDR3: CASSPRQGSYGYTF. CDR3 nucleotides: TGTGCCAGCAGTCCCCGACAGGGCTCTTATGGCTACACCTTC.

This clone was counted only a few times. V is TRBV19 and J is TRBJ1-1; no clear D gene. V was cut by 2 bases and J by 3 bases, with 7 bases left in between. Germline CDR1 LNHDA, CDR2 SQIVND (reference sequence). This CDR3 comprises 13 residues. The CDR3, as DNA: TGTGCCAGTAGTATATCCGGAGACACTGAAGCTTTCTTT. It codes for CASSISGDTEAFF.

The chain is built from TRBV7-2 and TRBJ2-2; TRBD1 aligns across 8 bases. The germline V gene has CDR1 SGHTA and CDR2 FQGNSA. Germline trimming cut 5 bases from V and 4 bases from J; bases unmatched to any gene: 9. The length of the CDR3 is 16 residues. DNA of the CDR3: TGTGCCAGCAGCGGGAGGACAGGGTTATTCACCGGGGAGCTGTTTTTT. Amino acids: CASSGRTGLFTGELFF.

The chain uses TRBV5-1 and TRBJ2-1, with D possibly called TRBD1 or TRBD2 (5 bases each). V lost 4 bases, J lost 4 bases, and 15 bases lay in between. There are 15 residues in the CDR3. The germline gives CDR1 SGHRS, CDR2 YFSETQ. The CDR3 is CASSITGPWYNEQFF. Here the CDR3 DNA reads TGCGCCAGCAGCATAACGGGGCCCTGGTACAATGAGCAGTTCTTC.

Regarding this clone: The sample carries other DNA sequences with the same CDR3. CDR3: CASSSLAGGYQETQYF. CDR3 coding DNA: TGTGCCAGCAGCTCACTAGCGGGAGGGTACCAAGAGACCCAGTACTTC. The chain combines TRBV11-2 with TRBJ2-5, with 13 bases aligning to TRBD2. Per the germline V gene, CDR1 is SGHAT and CDR2 is FQNNGV. The CDR3 totals 16 residues. The ends lost 4 bases at V and 0 bases at J; junction bases unmatched: 2.

The rearrangement links TRBV11-2 to TRBJ2-3, with D tentatively TRBD1 (5 bases). V was pared by 7 bases and J by 2 bases, with 19 bases between. CDR3 length: 16 amino acids. The germline gives CDR1 SGHAT, CDR2 FQNNGV. The CDR3 region has the DNA TGTGCCAGCAACTCCAGGGCAGGAATGGACACAGATACGCAGTATTTT. Its translation is CASNSRAGMDTDTQYF. The complete variable domain, with remaining parts taken from reference TRBV11-2 and TRBJ2-3, reads EAGVAQSPRYKIIEKRQSVAFWCNPISGHATLYWYQQILGQGPKLLIQFQNNGVVDDSQLPKDRFSAERLKGVDSTLKIQPAKLEDSAVYLCASNSRAGMDTDTQYFGPGTRLTVL.

This chain links TRBV29-1 with TRBJ1-2, with D perhaps TRBD1 (5 bases). Germline CDR1 SQVTM, CDR2 ANQGSEA. This CDR3 spans 14 amino acids. V was trimmed by 1 base and J by 7 bases, leaving 16 bases between them. In nucleotides, the CDR3 is TGCAGCGTTGAAGGGTTAGGGGCTTCAGGTGGCTACACCTTC. Translating gives CSVEGLGASGGYTF.

The chain has TRBV19 and TRBJ2-5, with TRBD1 as a possible D gene (6 bases). Trimming took 3 bases from V and 5 from J, leaving 16 bases between them. The germline V gene encodes CDR1 LNHDA and CDR2 SQIVND (reference sequence). CDR3 length: 15 residues. CDR3 coding DNA: TGTGCCAGTAGTATGTACAGGGACCCGAGGGAGACCCAGTACTTC. It is translated as CASSMYRDPRETQYF.

This chain links TRBV5-1 with TRBJ2-1, with 8 positions matching TRBD1. The junction had 7 bases not matched to a gene; V was cut back by 3 bases and J by 5 bases. The CDR3 runs to 15 residues. The germline CDR1 and CDR2 sequences are SGHRS and YFSETQ. The CDR3 sequence is CASSSDRGKDNEQFF. The CDR3 DNA reads TGCGCCAGCAGCTCCGACAGGGGAAAGGACAATGAGCAGTTCTTC.

The rearrangement uses TRBV6-1 and TRBJ1-2; maybe TRBD1 (5 bases). From germline, CDR1 is MNHNS and CDR2 SASEGT. Trimming removed 5 bases at V and 1 base at J, with 11 bases between. CDR3 length: 14 amino acids. DNA of the CDR3: TGTGCCAGCAGTTCCCTGGGGGGTAACTATGGCTACACCTTC. Amino acids: CASSSLGGNYGYTF.

V usage is TRBV7-2 and J usage is TRBJ1-5; unclear D gene. CDR3 length: 14 residues. The germline V gene encodes CDR1 SGHTA and CDR2 FQGNSA. Trimming pared 5 bases from V and 7 bases from J, leaving 15 bases between. CDR3 amino acids: CASSERGRRQPQHF. The DNA for the CDR3 is TGTGCCAGCAGCGAACGAGGGCGGCGACAGCCCCAGCATTTT.

The CDR3 DNA follows: TGTGCCAGCTCACCGACGCCGGGACAGGGGTTCGGCACTGAAGCTTTCTTT. Its protein product is CASSPTPGQGFGTEAFF. V usage is TRBV18 and J usage is TRBJ1-1; 10 nucleotides line up with TRBD1. The germline V gene has CDR1 KGHSH and CDR2 LQKENI. The V and J ends lost 3 bases and 4 bases, in that order; junction bases with no gene match: 11. The length of the CDR3 is 17 residues. Using reference TRBV18 and TRBJ1-1 for the parts outside the CDR3, the full variable domain is NAGVMQNPRHLVRRRGQEARLRCSPMKGHSHVYWYRQLPEEGLKFMVYLQKENIIDESGMPKERFSAEFPKEGPSILRIQQVVRGDSAAYFCASSPTPGQGFGTEAFFGQGTRLTVV.

The chain uses TRBV2 and TRBJ2-7, with D tentatively TRBD1 or TRBD2 (5 bases each). The V gene's germline CDR1 is SNHLY and CDR2 FYNNEI. Trimming stripped 9 bases from V and 1 base from J, with 16 bases between. This CDR3 is built from 14 residues. CDR3 loop: CASGSGPRSYEQYF. The DNA of the CDR3 is TGTGCCAGTGGGTCGGGACCCAGGTCCTACGAGCAGTACTTC.

The chain links TRBV5-8 to TRBJ2-7, with D tentatively TRBD2 (6 bases). With 1 base removed from V and 7 bases from J, the gap between germline ends came to 15 bases. Germline CDR1 and CDR2: SGHTS and YDEGEE. The CDR3 length is 14 residues. The CDR3: CASSLWRRVREQYF. CDR3 bases: TGTGCCAGCAGCTTGTGGAGGAGGGTCCGGGAGCAGTACTTC.

This clone was detected only a few times. A much larger clone differs by one base, so this may be a read error. At the DNA level, this CDR3 is encoded by other sequences in the same sample as well. The chain is built from TRBV9 and TRBJ1-1; D remains ambiguous. Trimming shortened V by 0 bases and J by 3 bases, and 6 bases separated the two germline ends. This CDR3 region has 13 residues. Looked up from germline, CDR1 is SGDLS and CDR2 is YYNGEE. The CDR3 spells CASSVGGYTEAFF. The CDR3 DNA follows: TGTGCCAGCAGCGTAGGTGGGTACACTGAAGCTTTCTTT.

V gene TRBV9 combines with J gene TRBJ2-1; 8 bases are a match to TRBD2. This CDR3 is 16 amino acids long. The V segment lost 0 bases and the J segment 6 bases; nucleotides outside the gene matches: 8. The germline V gene encodes CDR1 SGDLS and CDR2 YYNGEE. CDR3 sequence: CASSVVPGGPLNEQFF. CDR3 DNA: TGTGCCAGCAGCGTAGTTCCGGGAGGGCCCCTCAATGAGCAGTTCTTC.

The CDR3 bases are TGTGCCAGCAGCTCCAACCCGTTTAGCGGGATAGGCTACGAGCAGTACTTC. Encoded protein: CASSSNPFSGIGYEQYF. The chain joins TRBV5-8 to TRBJ2-7; 8 bases are shared with TRBD2. This CDR3 contains 17 residues. Trimming cost V 3 bases and J 3 bases; bases outside gene matches: 14. Germline assignment: CDR1 SGHTS and CDR2 YDEGEE.

This clone was found a few times. The rearrangement links TRBV19 to TRBJ1-5; a possible D gene is TRBD1 (5 bases). Germline CDR1 LNHDA, CDR2 SQIVND (reference sequence). The length of the CDR3 is 14 residues. V was pared by 5 bases and J by 7 bases, with 15 bases between. CDR3 sequence reads: CASSQDPGLQPQHF. The CDR3 nucleotides read TGTGCCAGTAGTCAAGACCCAGGGCTCCAGCCCCAGCATTTT.

The CDR3 DNA reads TGTGCCAGCAGAGGGGAACGGGGAGTGAACACTGAAGCTTTCTTT. Encoded protein: CASRGERGVNTEAFF. The chain is built from TRBV6-1 and TRBJ1-1; D may be TRBD1 (5 bases). The germline V gene has CDR1 MNHNS and CDR2 SASEGT. V was pared by 6 bases and J by 0 bases, with 14 bases between. This CDR3 has 15 residues.

J is TRBJ2-7 and V is TRBV30; possibly TRBD2 for D (6 bases). The CDR3 length is 15 residues. The germline CDR1 and CDR2 sequences are GTSNPN and SVGIG (reference sequence). Trimming left V 0 bases short and J 4 bases short, with 16 bases between. The CDR3 sequence: CAWSVRERAPYEQYF. CDR3 nucleotide sequence: TGTGCCTGGAGTGTACGGGAGCGGGCCCCTTACGAGCAGTACTTC. The whole variable domain, remainder taken from reference TRBV30 and TRBJ2-7, is SQTIHQWPATLVQPVGSPLSLECTVEGTSNPNLYWYRQAAGRGLQLLFYSVGIGQISSEVPQNLSASRPQDRQFILSSKKLLLSDSGFYLCAWSVRERAPYEQYFGPGTRLTVT.

The V gene is TRBV10-2, the J gene TRBJ1-1; D may be TRBD1 (6 bases). The CDR3 totals 13 residues. CDR1 and CDR2 from the germline V gene are WSHSY and SAAADI. The V and J ends lost 11 bases and 4 bases respectively, with 17 bases between them. The CDR3 DNA reads TGCGCCGGGGGCGGTGGGGCGGCCACTGAAGCTTTCTTT. Its protein product is CAGGGGAATEAFF.